The 5 T cell receptor beta chains below were found in one sample sequenced in a study of cytotoxic CD8 clonotypes in ibrutinib-treated CLL (TCRdb year 2021). This specimen's time point label, interpreted: 20 to 25 months on ibrutinib. The library was built by means of the immunoSEQ multiplex PCR assay. Not all clones reach the TCRdb copy of this immuneACCESS table, which keeps in-frame sequences only. Checked studies attribute under half of the gap to unresolved V genes and leave the rest unexplained. The sample table lists under 200,000 clones, about 80% of them with a count of one. 4.6% of the sample is in the top ten clones. The sample consisted of PBMCs, taken after 24 months of ibrutinib treatment. The receptors derive from a human donor with chronic lymphocytic leukemia.

This clone showed up just once. The chain employs TRBV7-9 and TRBJ2-2; 9 nucleotides match TRBD1. This CDR3 is built from 16 residues. Trimming at V came to 5 bases and at J to 1 base, leaving 5 bases not matched to a gene. Germline CDR1 reads SEHNR; CDR2 reads FQNEAQ (reference sequence). The CDR3 protein is CASSLRQGENTGELFF. The CDR3 DNA sequence: TGTGCCAGCAGCCTCCGACAGGGGGAGAACACCGGGGAGCTGTTTTTT.

The chain recombines TRBV18 with TRBJ1-5; possibly TRBD1 for D (6 bases). Trimming left V 1 base short and J 0 bases short, with 13 bases between. This CDR3 contains 17 residues. Germline lookup yields CDR1 KGHSH and CDR2 LQKENI. CDR3: CASSPRPPTGSNQPQHF. The CDR3 nucleotides are TGTGCCAGCTCACCACGTCCCCCGACAGGTAGCAATCAGCCCCAGCATTTT.

The chain uses TRBV7-9 and TRBJ1-4; 9 bases are a match to TRBD1. V lost 8 bases, J lost 8 bases, and 9 bases stayed unmatched. This CDR3 has 14 amino acids. Germline CDR1 is SEHNR and CDR2 is FQNEAQ (reference sequence). The DNA of the CDR3 is TGTGCCAGCGGGACCGGGACAGGGAGGGAAAAACTGTTTTTT. Protein: CASGTGTGREKLFF.

The genes are TRBV18 and TRBJ2-4; D call uncertain. The germline gives CDR1 KGHSH, CDR2 LQKENI. V dropped 0 bases and J dropped 8 bases, with 11 bases sitting between them. The CDR3 covers 14 residues. The CDR3 is CASSPPAAWDIQYF. The CDR3 DNA is TGTGCCAGCTCACCACCCGCCGCCTGGGACATTCAGTACTTC.

The chain links TRBV5-1 to TRBJ1-5; D not certain. The CDR3 has 16 amino acids. The V gene's germline CDR1 is SGHRS and CDR2 YFSETQ. The V and J ends lost 0 bases and 0 bases respectively, with 10 bases between them. The CDR3 DNA follows: TGCGCCAGCAGCTTGGGACTGAGAAATAGCAATCAGCCCCAGCATTTT. As protein: CASSLGLRNSNQPQHF.